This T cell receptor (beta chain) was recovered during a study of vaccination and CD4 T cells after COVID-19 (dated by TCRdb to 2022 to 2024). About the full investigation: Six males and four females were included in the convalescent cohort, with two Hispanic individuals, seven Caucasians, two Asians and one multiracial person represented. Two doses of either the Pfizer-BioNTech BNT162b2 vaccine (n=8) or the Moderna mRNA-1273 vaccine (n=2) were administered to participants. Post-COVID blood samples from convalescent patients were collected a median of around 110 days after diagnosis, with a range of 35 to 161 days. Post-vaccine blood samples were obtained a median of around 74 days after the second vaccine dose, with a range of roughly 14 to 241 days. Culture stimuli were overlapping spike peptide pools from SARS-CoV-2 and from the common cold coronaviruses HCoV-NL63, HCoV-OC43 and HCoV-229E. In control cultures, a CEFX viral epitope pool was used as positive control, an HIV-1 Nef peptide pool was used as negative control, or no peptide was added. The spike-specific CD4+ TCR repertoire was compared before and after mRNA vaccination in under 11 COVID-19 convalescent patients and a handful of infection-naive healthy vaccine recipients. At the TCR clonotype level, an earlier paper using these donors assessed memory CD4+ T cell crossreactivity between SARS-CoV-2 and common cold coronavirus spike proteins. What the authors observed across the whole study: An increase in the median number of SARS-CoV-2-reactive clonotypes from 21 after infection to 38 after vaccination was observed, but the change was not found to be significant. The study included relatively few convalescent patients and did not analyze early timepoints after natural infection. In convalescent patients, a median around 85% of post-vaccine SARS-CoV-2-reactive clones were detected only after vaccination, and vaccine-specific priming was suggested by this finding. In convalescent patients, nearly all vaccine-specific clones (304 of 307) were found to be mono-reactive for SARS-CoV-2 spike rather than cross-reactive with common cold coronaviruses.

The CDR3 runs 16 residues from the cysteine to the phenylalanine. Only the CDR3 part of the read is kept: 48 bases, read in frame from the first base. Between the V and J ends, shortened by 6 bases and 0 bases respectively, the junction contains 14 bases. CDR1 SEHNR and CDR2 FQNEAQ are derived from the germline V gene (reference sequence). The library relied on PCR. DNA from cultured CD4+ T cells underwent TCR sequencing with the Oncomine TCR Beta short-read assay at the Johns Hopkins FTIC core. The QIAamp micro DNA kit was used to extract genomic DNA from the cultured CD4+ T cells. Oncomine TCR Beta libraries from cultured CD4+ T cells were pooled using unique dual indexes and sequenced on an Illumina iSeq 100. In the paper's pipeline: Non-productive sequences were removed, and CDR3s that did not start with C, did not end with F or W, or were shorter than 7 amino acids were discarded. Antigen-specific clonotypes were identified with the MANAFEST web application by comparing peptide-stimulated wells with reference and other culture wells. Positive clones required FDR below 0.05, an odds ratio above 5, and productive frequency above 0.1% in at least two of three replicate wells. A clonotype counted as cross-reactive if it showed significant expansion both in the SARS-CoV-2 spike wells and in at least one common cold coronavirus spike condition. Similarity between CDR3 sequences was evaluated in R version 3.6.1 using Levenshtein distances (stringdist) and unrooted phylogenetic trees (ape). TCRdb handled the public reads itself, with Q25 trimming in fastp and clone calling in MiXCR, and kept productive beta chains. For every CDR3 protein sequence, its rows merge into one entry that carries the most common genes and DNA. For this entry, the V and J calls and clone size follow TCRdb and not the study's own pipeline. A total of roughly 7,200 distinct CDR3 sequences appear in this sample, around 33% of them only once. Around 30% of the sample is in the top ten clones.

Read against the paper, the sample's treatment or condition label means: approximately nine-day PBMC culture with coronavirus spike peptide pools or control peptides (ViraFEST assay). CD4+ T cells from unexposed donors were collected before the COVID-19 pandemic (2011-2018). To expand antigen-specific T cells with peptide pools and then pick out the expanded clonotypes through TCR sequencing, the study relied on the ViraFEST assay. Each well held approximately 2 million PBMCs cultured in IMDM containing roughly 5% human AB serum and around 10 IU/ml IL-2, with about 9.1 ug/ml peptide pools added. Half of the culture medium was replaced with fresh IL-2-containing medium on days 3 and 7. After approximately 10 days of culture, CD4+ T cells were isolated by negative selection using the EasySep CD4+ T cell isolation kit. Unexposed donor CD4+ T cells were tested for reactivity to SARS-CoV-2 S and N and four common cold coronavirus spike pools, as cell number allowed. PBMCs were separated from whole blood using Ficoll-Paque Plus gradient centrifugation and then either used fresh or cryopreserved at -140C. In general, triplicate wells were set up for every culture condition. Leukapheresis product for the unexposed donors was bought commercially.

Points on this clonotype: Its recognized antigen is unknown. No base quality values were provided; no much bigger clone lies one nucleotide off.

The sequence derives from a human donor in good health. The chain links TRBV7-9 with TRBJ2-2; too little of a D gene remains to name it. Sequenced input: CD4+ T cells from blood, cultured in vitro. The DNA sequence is TGTGCCAGCAGGCACACTAACTTCGCGAACACCGGGGAGCTGTTTTTT. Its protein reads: CASRHTNFANTGELFF.